Sequencing of this T cell receptor beta chain was carried out in a study of graft-versus-host responses after intestinal transplantation. Study-wide background: Each recipient received a multivisceral, liver-intestinal, or isolated intestinal graft. Recipients uniformly received anti-thymocyte globulin induction, followed by tacrolimus and steroids for 3 to 4 years. Findings and limits, study-wide: Analysis identified GvH clones in recipient marrow, with some appearing first in ileum or blood.

Assay: immunoSEQ multiplex PCR; the TCRdb copy retains only in-frame clones and omits some. The table includes thousands of clones, roughly 72% detected once. The CDR3 totals 15 residues. CDR1 is MNHEY and CDR2 is SMNVEV in the germline V gene (reference sequence). The V gene lost 10 bases and the J gene lost 9 bases, with 27 bases spanning the gap. Graft samples were processed, releasing intraepithelial and lamina propria lymphocytes. Comment on this clone: What it binds is unknown.

The rearrangement links TRBV27 to TRBJ1-1, with D hard to call. The sequences come from ileum tissue, collected 254 days after intestinal transplant. The clonotype originates from a human patient who received an intestinal transplant, so some T cells may come from the graft donor. CDR3 bases: TGTGCCAACACTGGGTCAGAGACACCTGTCCGGCAAGCTTTCTTT. Its translation: CANTGSETPVRQAFF.